Shown below are 13 T cell receptor beta chains from a single sample sequenced in a study of T cells expressing NK-cell markers. TCRdb reprocessed the 5' RACE reads, keeping one entry per CDR3 protein, no DNA. The sample table sets out a few hundred thousand distinct CDR3 sequences. The source material was blood T cells: a sorted CD56 or NKG2C T cell subset, CD4+ or CD8+ T cells, or bulk PBMC T cells (not recorded which). The receptor set was obtained from a man between 18 and 35 years old in good health.

The CDR3 region is CASSYHPVSGVDGYTF. This rearrangement joins TRBV6-5 to TRBJ1-2; no DNA is available, so the TRBD1 call from TCRdb remains unchecked. Per the germline V gene, CDR1 is MNHEY and CDR2 is SVGAGI. The CDR3 contains 16 residues.

This rearrangement joins TRBV27 to TRBJ1-1; TCRdb's D call of TRBD1 is untestable without DNA. The CDR3 has 14 amino acids. CDR1 is MNHEY and CDR2 is SMNVEV in the germline V gene (reference sequence). The chain's CDR3 is CASSSGSPNTEAFF.

V is TRBV13 and J is TRBJ2-5; TCRdb's D call, TRBD1, is unchecked because there is no DNA. This CDR3 spans 14 amino acids. Germline values: CDR1 PRHDT, CDR2 FYEKMQ (reference sequence). The chain's CDR3 is CASSLDRERVTQYF.

The chain couples TRBV6-5 to TRBJ2-3; TCRdb returns TRBD1, unconfirmable since there is no DNA. CDR3 length equals 16 residues. Per the germline V gene, CDR1 is MNHEY and CDR2 is SVGAGI. CDR3: CASSYSFGQSTDTQYF.

This chain joins TRBV6-5 and TRBJ2-5; TCRdb designates TRBD2, a call that cannot be tested without DNA. The CDR3 loop spans 15 amino acids. Per germline, CDR1 MNHEY and CDR2 SVGAGI. The CDR3 here is CASSYGIAGGKTQYF.

The V and J genes are TRBV7-2 and TRBJ2-1; TCRdb calls TRBD2, which cannot be checked without DNA. This CDR3 spans 16 amino acids. The germline CDR1 and CDR2 sequences are SGHTA and FQGNSA. Here the CDR3 reads CASSFKESGRSDEQFF.

The rearrangement joins TRBV12-3 or TRBV12-4 to TRBJ2-1. The length of the CDR3 is 15 residues. The CDR3 sequence is CASSTDLLDYNEQFF.

The chain combines TRBV4-2 with TRBJ2-2; TCRdb picks TRBD2, but there is no DNA to check that call. CDR1 and CDR2 from the germline V gene are LGHNA and YNFKEQ. The CDR3 is 16 residues long. The CDR3 loop is CASSQELGSITGELFF.

The rearrangement links TRBV28 to TRBJ2-6. The CDR3 loop spans 17 amino acids. Germline loops: CDR1 MDHEN, CDR2 SYDVKM. The CDR3 sequence is CASSLGIGGSGANVLTF.

The gene calls are TRBV7-9 and TRBJ2-1; the D call of TRBD2 rests on TCRdb alone, since no DNA is present to check it. The CDR3 consists of 15 residues. The germline V gene encodes CDR1 SEHNR and CDR2 FQNEAQ (reference sequence). The CDR3 reads CASSLDLLDYNEQFF.

The chain has TRBV14 and TRBJ2-5. From germline, CDR1 is SGHDN and CDR2 FVKESK. The CDR3 extends over 12 amino acids. CDR3: CASSHLPETQYF.

The CDR3 spells CSVPKSLTRDEAFF. The genes are TRBV29-1 and TRBJ1-1; TCRdb's D call of TRBD1 is untestable without DNA. The germline gives CDR1 SQVTM, CDR2 ANQGSEA. The CDR3 loop spans 14 amino acids.

This rearrangement joins TRBV7-8 to TRBJ2-7; TCRdb names TRBD2, which stays unverified in the absence of DNA. CDR1 and CDR2 (germline): SGHVS, FQNEAQ. CDR3 length equals 16 residues. The CDR3 spells CASSLLSGGSTNEQYF.